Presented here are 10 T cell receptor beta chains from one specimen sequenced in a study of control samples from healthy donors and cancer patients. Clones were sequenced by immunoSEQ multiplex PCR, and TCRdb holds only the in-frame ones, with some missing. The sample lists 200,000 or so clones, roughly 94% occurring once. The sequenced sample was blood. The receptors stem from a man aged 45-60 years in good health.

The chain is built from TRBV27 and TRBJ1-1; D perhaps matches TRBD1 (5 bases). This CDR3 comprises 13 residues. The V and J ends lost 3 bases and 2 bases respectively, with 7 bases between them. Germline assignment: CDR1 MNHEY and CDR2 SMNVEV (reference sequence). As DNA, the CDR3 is TGTGCCAGCAGTTTTAGGGGAAACACTGAAGCTTTCTTT. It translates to CASSFRGNTEAFF.

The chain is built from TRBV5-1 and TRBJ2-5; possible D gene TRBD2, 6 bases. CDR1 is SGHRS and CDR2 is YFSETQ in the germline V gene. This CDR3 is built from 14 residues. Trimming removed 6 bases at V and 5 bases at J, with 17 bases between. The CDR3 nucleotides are TGCGCCAGCAACCTGTCGGGGGAGCGGGAGACCCAGTACTTC. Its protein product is CASNLSGERETQYF. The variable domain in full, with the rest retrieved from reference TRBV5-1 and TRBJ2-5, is KAGVTQTPRYLIKTRGQQVTLSCSPISGHRSVSWYQQTPGQGLQFLFEYFSETQRNKGNFPGRFSGRQFSNSRSEMNVSTLELGDSALYLCASNLSGERETQYFGPGTRLLVL.

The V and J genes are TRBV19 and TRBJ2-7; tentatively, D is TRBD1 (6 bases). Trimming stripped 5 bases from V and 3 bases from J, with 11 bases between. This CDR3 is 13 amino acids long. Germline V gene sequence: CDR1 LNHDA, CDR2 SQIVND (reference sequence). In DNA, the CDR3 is TGTGCCAGTAGTCGTGCAGGGGTCTACGAGCAGTACGTC. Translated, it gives CASSRAGVYEQYV.

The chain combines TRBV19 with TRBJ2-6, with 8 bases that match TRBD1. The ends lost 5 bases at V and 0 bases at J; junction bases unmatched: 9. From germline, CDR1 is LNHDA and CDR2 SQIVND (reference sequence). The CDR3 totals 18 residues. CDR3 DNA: TGTGCCAGTAGTGTCCGGACAGGGTTGGGCTCTGGGGCCAACGTCCTGACTTTC. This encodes CASSVRTGLGSGANVLTF.

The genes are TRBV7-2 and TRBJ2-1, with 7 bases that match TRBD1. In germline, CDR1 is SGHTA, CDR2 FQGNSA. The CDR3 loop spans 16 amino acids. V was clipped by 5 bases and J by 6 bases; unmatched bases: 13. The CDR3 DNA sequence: TGTGCCAGCAGCCCCAGGGTAGGGGGCCCTCCCAATGAGCAGTTCTTC. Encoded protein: CASSPRVGGPPNEQFF. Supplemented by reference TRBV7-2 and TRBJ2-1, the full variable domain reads GAGVSQSPSNKVTEKGKDVELRCDPISGHTALYWYRQSLGQGLEFLIYFQGNSAPDKSGLPSDRFSAERTGGSVSTLTIQRTQQEDSAVYLCASSPRVGGPPNEQFFGPGTRLTVL.

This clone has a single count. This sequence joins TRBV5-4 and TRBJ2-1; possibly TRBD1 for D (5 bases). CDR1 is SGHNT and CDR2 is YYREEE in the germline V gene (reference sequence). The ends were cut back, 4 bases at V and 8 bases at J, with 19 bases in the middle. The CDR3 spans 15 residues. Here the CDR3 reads CASSRPRQFRDEQFF. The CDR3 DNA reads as TGTGCCAGCAGCAGACCAAGACAGTTTCGGGATGAGCAGTTCTTC.

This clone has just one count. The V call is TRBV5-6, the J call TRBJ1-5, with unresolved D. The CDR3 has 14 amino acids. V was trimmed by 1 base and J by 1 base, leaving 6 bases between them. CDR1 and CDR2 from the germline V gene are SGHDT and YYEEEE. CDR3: CASSLRGSNQPQHF. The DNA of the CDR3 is TGTGCCAGCAGCTTGCGAGGGAGCAATCAGCCCCAGCATTTT.

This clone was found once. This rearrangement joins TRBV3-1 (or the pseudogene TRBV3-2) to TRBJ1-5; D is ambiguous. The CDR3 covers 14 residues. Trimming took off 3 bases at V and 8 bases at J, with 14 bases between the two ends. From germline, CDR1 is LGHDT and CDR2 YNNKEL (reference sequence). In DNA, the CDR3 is TGTGCCAGCAGCCATTGGTTGGATAAGGAGCCCCAGCATTTT. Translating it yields CASSHWLDKEPQHF.

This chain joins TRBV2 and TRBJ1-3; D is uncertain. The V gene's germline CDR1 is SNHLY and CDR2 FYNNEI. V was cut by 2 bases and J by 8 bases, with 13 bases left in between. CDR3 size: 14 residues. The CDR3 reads CASSEIPLGDTIYF. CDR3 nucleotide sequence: TGTGCCAGCAGTGAAATACCACTCGGGGACACCATATATTTT.

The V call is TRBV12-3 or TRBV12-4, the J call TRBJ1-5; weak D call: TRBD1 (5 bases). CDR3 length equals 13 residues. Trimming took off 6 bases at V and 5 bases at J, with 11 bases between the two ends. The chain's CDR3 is CASSRGRDQPQHF. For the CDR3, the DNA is TGTGCCAGCAGCCGGGGGAGGGATCAGCCCCAGCATTTT.